One sample yielded the 32 T cell receptor beta chains listed below, sequenced in a study of T cells in Graves' hyperthyroidism and ophthalmopathy. From RNA transcripts, TCR beta CDR3 regions were amplified. The TCR CDR3 first-round RT-PCR relied on the HTBI primer set. TCRdb re-called the multiplex PCR reads through MiXCR, storing one row per CDR3 protein. There are hundreds of thousands of distinct CDR3 sequences in the sample; around a sixth occur only once, and approximately 8% lies in the top ten. Sequenced sample: blood. These receptors all come from a woman aged 18-29 years with Graves' hyperthyroidism.

The rearrangement uses TRBV10-3 and TRBJ2-1; TRBD2 agrees at 16 bases. In germline, CDR1 is ENHRY, CDR2 SYGVKD. V was pared by 7 bases and J by 7 bases, with 1 base of the junction left unmatched. The CDR3 covers 14 residues. CDR3 in amino acids: CAITGLAGGNEQFF. CDR3 nucleotide sequence: TGTGCCATCACGGGACTAGCGGGAGGGAATGAGCAGTTCTTC.

This clonotype has ten or more counts. The chain has TRBV2 and TRBJ2-5; 8 bases map to TRBD1. CDR1 and CDR2 (germline): SNHLY, FYNNEI. With 2 bases clipped from V and 4 bases from J, the junction kept 9 bases outside the gene matches. The CDR3 runs to 16 residues. The CDR3 here is CASSELDRGIGETQYF. In DNA form, the CDR3 reads TGTGCCAGCAGTGAATTAGACAGGGGAATAGGAGAGACCCAGTACTTC.

This clonotype was counted many times. As DNA, the CDR3 is TGCAGTGCTAGTCCCACAGGGCGCGGAAACACCATATATTTT. This gives the protein CSASPTGRGNTIYF. This sequence joins TRBV20-1 and TRBJ1-3; the D gene is possibly TRBD1 (6 bases). From germline, CDR1 is DFQATT and CDR2 SNEGSKA (reference sequence). V lost 3 bases and J 4 bases, leaving 13 bases between the germline ends. There are 14 residues in the CDR3.

Ten or more counts support this clonotype. The V and J genes are TRBV13 and TRBJ2-4, with 12 nucleotides matching TRBD1. In germline, CDR1 is PRHDT, CDR2 FYEKMQ (reference sequence). After removal of 1 base from V and 4 bases from J, the junction contained 11 bases not matched to a gene. The CDR3 extends over 19 amino acids. As DNA, the CDR3 is TGTGCCAGCAGCTTAGAGAGGGGACAGGGGGCGCAGCGAAAAAACATTCAGTACTTC. This gives the protein CASSLERGQGAQRKNIQYF.

This chain connects TRBV2 to TRBJ2-4; D ambiguous. Germline values: CDR1 SNHLY, CDR2 FYNNEI. Deletions cut 3 bases from V and 0 bases from J, with 9 bases between. There are 15 residues in the CDR3. The CDR3 nucleotides read TGTGCCAGCAGTGAGAGTTATCTAGCCAAAAACATTCAGTACTTC. Protein product: CASSESYLAKNIQYF.

This sequence joins TRBV6-5 and TRBJ1-5, with 7 bases aligning to TRBD1. The CDR3 consists of 15 residues. J gave up 0 bases and V 2 bases, and 1 base lay outside the gene matches. The germline gives CDR1 MNHEY, CDR2 SVGAGI. CDR3 residues: CASSYNRGSNQPQHF. In nucleotides, the CDR3 is TGTGCCAGCAGTTACAACAGGGGTAGCAATCAGCCCCAGCATTTT.

This clonotype was detected ten times or more. The chain combines TRBV12-3 or TRBV12-4 with TRBJ2-1; 10 bases agree with TRBD2. This CDR3 spans 21 amino acids. Losses at the gene ends were 6 bases for V and 6 bases for J; bases not matched to a gene: 26. In nucleotides, the CDR3 is TGTGCCAGCAGAGGGGGGGACGGGACTCTAGCGGGAGATCGAGCCCCCAATGAGCAGTTCTTC. As protein: CASRGGDGTLAGDRAPNEQFF.

This clonotype was observed at least ten times. J is TRBJ2-5 and V is TRBV5-6, with 7 bases lining up with TRBD1. After removal of 4 bases from V and 7 bases from J, the junction contained 4 bases not matched to a gene. This CDR3 has 12 amino acids. From germline, CDR1 is SGHDT and CDR2 YYEEEE. Here the CDR3 DNA reads TGTGCCAGCAGCCGTGCAGGGGGGACCCAGTACTTC. Protein product: CASSRAGGTQYF.

This clonotype showed up many times. The chain uses TRBV20-1 and TRBJ1-3; a possible D gene is TRBD1 (6 bases). The ends were cut back, 1 base at V and 0 bases at J, with 13 bases in the middle. Germline CDR1 reads DFQATT; CDR2 reads SNEGSKA (reference sequence). CDR3 size: 16 residues. In DNA, the CDR3 is TGCAGTGCTAGAGCCGTTCTGGGGGCCTCTGGAAACACCATATATTTT. Encoded protein: CSARAVLGASGNTIYF.

The chain recombines TRBV7-9 with TRBJ2-7; 8 bases map to TRBD1. The CDR3 loop spans 14 amino acids. Germline V gene data show CDR1 as SEHNR and CDR2 as FQNEAQ (reference sequence). V shed 2 bases, J shed 7 bases, and the junction held 7 bases outside the gene matches. The CDR3 DNA follows: TGTGCCAGCAGCTTAACGGGACAGGCCCGGGAGCAGTACTTC. Its translation: CASSLTGQAREQYF.

The rearrangement links TRBV25-1 to TRBJ1-5; maybe TRBD1 (5 bases). This CDR3 has 17 residues. Germline CDR1 is MGHDK and CDR2 is SYGVNS. V was clipped by 1 base and J by 5 bases, with 18 bases between them. CDR3 coding DNA: TGTGCCAGCAGTGAATCACTGAGGGGCATTGTGGATCAGCCCCAGCATTTT. Protein sequence: CASSESLRGIVDQPQHF.

This clonotype has ten or more counts. The genes are TRBV2 and TRBJ1-2; no definite D call. V lost 6 bases, J lost 8 bases, and 19 bases lay in between. The CDR3 runs 14 residues. Germline-derived CDR1 and CDR2 are SNHLY and FYNNEI. DNA for the CDR3: TGTGCCAGCAGGGCCCCAATCGATTTGGGCGGCTACACCTTC. It encodes CASRAPIDLGGYTF.

This clonotype was counted between two and nine times. In DNA form, the CDR3 reads TGTGCCAGCAGCTTACTGGGTAGCGACAATGAGCAGTTCTTC. Translating it yields CASSLLGSDNEQFF. The chain couples TRBV7-3 to TRBJ2-1; D perhaps matches TRBD2 (5 bases). Germline V CDR1 and CDR2: SGHTA, FQGTGA. CDR3 size: 14 residues. V was pared by 2 bases and J by 5 bases, with 10 bases between.

V is TRBV18 and J is TRBJ1-6; no reliable D call. Trimming removed 8 bases from V and 7 bases from J, with 21 bases in between. The CDR3 covers 16 residues. The germline CDR1 and CDR2 sequences are KGHSH and LQKENI. CDR3 DNA sequence: TGTGCCAGCAGCCGCACGGGAAGCGTAAGAAATTCACCCCTCCACTTT. Amino acid sequence: CASSRTGSVRNSPLHF.

The V and J genes are TRBV20-1 and TRBJ1-1; a possible D gene is TRBD1 (5 bases). Germline V gene sequence: CDR1 DFQATT, CDR2 SNEGSKA (reference sequence). V was clipped by 1 base and J by 5 bases, with 11 bases between them. The CDR3 runs 13 residues. CDR3 residues: CSARGRARTEAFF. The CDR3 DNA follows: TGCAGTGCTAGAGGCAGGGCCAGGACTGAAGCTTTCTTT.

Many counts were recorded for this clonotype. Here the CDR3 DNA reads TGTGCCAGCAGTTTCGCGGGGGACTCCACAGATACGCAGTATTTT. Translation gives CASSFAGDSTDTQYF. The chain employs TRBV12-3 or TRBV12-4 and TRBJ2-3; TRBD2 matches at 7 bases. Germline trimming cut 3 bases from V and 2 bases from J; bases unmatched to any gene: 5. The CDR3 contains 15 residues.

Ten or more counts support this clonotype. The chain carries TRBV6-1 and TRBJ2-1, with 7 bases matching TRBD2. Per the germline V gene, CDR1 is MNHNS and CDR2 is SASEGT. There are 15 residues in the CDR3. The ends lost 5 bases at V and 12 bases at J; junction bases unmatched: 16. Here the CDR3 DNA reads TGTGCCAGCAGTTCCGCCCTCTTAGCGGGCGGGTGGCAGTTCTTC. This translates into CASSSALLAGGWQFF.

This clonotype was seen ten or more times. The chain links TRBV4-1 to TRBJ2-1, with a tentative D call TRBD2 (7 bases). This CDR3 comprises 17 residues. The V gene lost 1 base and the J gene lost 2 bases, with 15 bases spanning the gap. Germline lookup yields CDR1 MGHRA and CDR2 YSYEKL. This chain's CDR3 is CASSQGGGGGPYNEQFF. The CDR3 coding sequence is TGCGCCAGCAGCCAAGGGGGGGGCGGGGGACCCTACAATGAGCAGTTCTTC.

In this sample, this clonotype turned up many times. The rearrangement links TRBV5-1 to TRBJ1-2; D is ambiguous. Germline V gene data show CDR1 as SGHRS and CDR2 as YFSETQ. The CDR3 consists of 15 residues. The ends were cut back, 3 bases at V and 7 bases at J, with 19 bases in the middle. The CDR3: CASSSSGEATGGYTF. DNA of the CDR3: TGCGCCAGCAGCTCAAGCGGGGAGGCTACCGGTGGCTACACCTTC.

The V and J genes are TRBV2 and TRBJ2-2; 7 bases align to TRBD1. The CDR3 consists of 15 residues. Per the germline V gene, CDR1 is SNHLY and CDR2 is FYNNEI. Unmatched junction bases numbered 3, after V lost 4 bases and J lost 1 base. CDR3 DNA sequence: TGTGCCAGCAGTGGTAGGGGGCGGAACACCGGGGAGCTGTTTTTT. Translation: CASSGRGRNTGELFF.

This clonotype was seen many times. The chain combines TRBV2 with TRBJ1-1; D remains ambiguous. Germline assignment: CDR1 SNHLY and CDR2 FYNNEI. Trimming removed 6 bases from V and 4 bases from J, with 15 bases in between. The CDR3 consists of 14 residues. In DNA form, the CDR3 reads TGTGCCAGCAGAGGAGGCCCTTGGGGCACTGAAGCTTTCTTT. Its protein is CASRGGPWGTEAFF.

The V and J genes are TRBV9 and TRBJ2-1; D not resolved. Per the germline V gene, CDR1 is SGDLS and CDR2 is YYNGEE. With 2 bases removed from V and 6 bases from J, the gap between germline ends came to 15 bases. The CDR3 is made up of 15 amino acids. As DNA, the CDR3 is TGTGCCAGCAGCGTGGGAAAATACGGCAGCAATGAGCAGTTCTTC. The encoded protein is CASSVGKYGSNEQFF.

This chain links TRBV12-5 with TRBJ2-2; a possible D gene is TRBD2 (6 bases). The germline gives CDR1 LGHNT, CDR2 FRNRAP. Trimming took off 6 bases at V and 5 bases at J, with 16 bases between the two ends. CDR3 length: 15 residues. Here the CDR3 DNA reads TGTGCTAGTGGGGCGGGGACGGCGGGAACCGGGGAGCTGTTTTTT. It translates to CASGAGTAGTGELFF.

In its sample, this clonotype was seen many times. This chain uses TRBV5-1 with TRBJ1-4, with TRBD1 identical over 9 bases. V was clipped by 4 bases and J by 12 bases; unmatched bases: 10. Per the germline V gene, CDR1 is SGHRS and CDR2 is YFSETQ. This CDR3 region has 14 residues. The chain's CDR3 is CASSPPGQGVELFF. The CDR3 DNA follows: TGCGCCAGCAGCCCGCCGGGACAGGGAGTGGAACTGTTTTTT.

For the CDR3, the DNA is TGTGCCACCAGTGATTCCCGGAGGCAGGGGACCTATGGCTACACCTTC. As protein: CATSDSRRQGTYGYTF. The genes are TRBV24-1 and TRBJ1-2; D might be TRBD1 (6 bases). CDR3 length: 16 residues. CDR1 is KGHDR, CDR2 SFDVKD, per germline. Trimming removed 2 bases from V and 4 bases from J, with 16 bases in between.

This clonotype was detected ten times or more. The V call is TRBV3-1, the J call TRBJ2-3; D may be TRBD2 (7 bases). The CDR3 is 15 residues long. Trimming left V 4 bases short and J 4 bases short, with 15 bases between. Germline values: CDR1 LGHDT, CDR2 YNNKEL (reference sequence). DNA for the CDR3: TGTGCCAGCAGCCTAAGGGGGGGGTGGGCAGATACGCAGTATTTT. As protein: CASSLRGGWADTQYF.

This clonotype was found many times. This rearrangement joins TRBV4-1 to TRBJ2-1; 13 bases are a match to TRBD2. The germline V gene has CDR1 MGHRA and CDR2 YSYEKL. This CDR3 region has 18 residues. Trimming removed 0 bases from V and 9 bases from J; junction bases left unmatched: 11. The CDR3, as DNA: TGCGCCAGCAGCCAAGATTTCCGTACTAGCGGGAGGGCCCCTGAGCAGTTCTTC. It codes for CASSQDFRTSGRAPEQFF.

This clonotype was detected ten times or more. This chain uses TRBV30 with TRBJ2-3, with TRBD1 identical over 8 bases. The length of the CDR3 is 15 residues. Germline loops: CDR1 GTSNPN, CDR2 SVGIG (reference sequence). With V trimmed by 3 bases and J by 4 bases, 9 bases remained unmatched. CDR3 residues: CAWSETGVVPDTQYF. The CDR3 nucleotides read TGTGCCTGGAGCGAGACAGGGGTGGTCCCAGATACGCAGTATTTT.

At least ten counts were recorded for this clonotype. The chain recombines TRBV12-3 or TRBV12-4 with TRBJ2-5, with D maybe TRBD2 (6 bases). The CDR3 length is 13 residues. The germline V and J ends were trimmed by 6 bases and 1 base, with 9 bases remaining between them. CDR3 protein: CASRYSGQETQYF. The DNA for the CDR3 is TGTGCCAGCAGATATAGCGGCCAAGAGACCCAGTACTTC.

This clonotype came up many times. The chain employs TRBV7-9 and TRBJ2-7, with 7 positions matching TRBD2. V lost 5 bases to trimming and J lost 6 bases; unmatched junction nucleotides: 10. CDR3 size: 14 residues. Germline CDR1 reads SEHNR; CDR2 reads FQNEAQ (reference sequence). CDR3 region: CASSIQGIAGEQYF. In DNA form, the CDR3 reads TGTGCCAGCAGCATCCAGGGTATAGCGGGCGAGCAGTACTTC.

This clonotype was seen at least ten times. This chain joins TRBV24-1 and TRBJ2-2; TRBD2 is a possible D gene (5 bases). This CDR3 contains 14 residues. The germline V gene has CDR1 KGHDR and CDR2 SFDVKD. The V and J ends lost 7 bases and 5 bases respectively, with 13 bases between them. The CDR3 DNA reads TGTGCCACCAGCGCAGGCGGCGGGACCGGGGAGCTGTTTTTT. Translating gives CATSAGGGTGELFF.

The chain has TRBV7-9 and TRBJ1-3; the D gene is possibly TRBD1 (5 bases). Trimming left V 5 bases short and J 3 bases short, with 14 bases between. CDR1 SEHNR and CDR2 FQNEAQ come from the germline V gene (reference sequence). The CDR3 runs 15 residues. CDR3 DNA sequence: TGTGCCAGCAGCCCCCAGGGAATAGGTGGAAACACCATATATTTT. Its protein is CASSPQGIGGNTIYF.